One and the same sample provided the 17 T cell receptor beta chains below, sequenced in a study of breast tumors, draining lymph nodes, adjacent tissues. The lymph nodes were axillary draining lymph nodes from breast cancer patients. From the multiplex PCR reads, TCRdb called clonotypes with MiXCR, one entry per CDR3 protein. The sample has tens of thousands of distinct CDR3 sequences, roughly 30% seen once; the top ten hold over 7.5%. Sequencing was done on a sample of axillary lymph node tissue. These receptor sequences come from a female donor with breast cancer. Some clones in this sample may be carry-over from other donors' samples.

Ten or more counts support this clonotype. The chain joins TRBV6-1 to TRBJ1-6; D gene unclear. This CDR3 region has 15 residues. V lost 5 bases and J 3 bases, leaving 11 bases between the germline ends. Germline V lookup: CDR1 MNHNS, CDR2 SASEGT. CDR3 in amino acids: CASSMDGHYNSPLHF. In nucleotides, the CDR3 is TGTGCCAGCAGTATGGACGGCCACTATAATTCACCCCTCCACTTT.

In its sample, this clonotype was seen many times. The rearrangement uses TRBV11-3 and TRBJ1-4; D gene unclear. Germline CDR1 reads SGHNT; CDR2 reads YENEEA. This CDR3 is built from 14 residues. The V gene lost 1 base and the J gene lost 3 bases, with 6 bases spanning the gap. This chain's CDR3 is CASSLGRPNEKLFF. CDR3 DNA sequence: TGTGCCAGCAGCTTAGGACGGCCTAATGAAAAACTGTTTTTT.

This clonotype was counted at least ten times. The V call is TRBV7-9, the J call TRBJ2-1, with D unclear. Germline CDR1 is SEHNR and CDR2 is FQNEAQ (reference sequence). The CDR3 has 11 residues. The ends were cut back, 5 bases at V and 8 bases at J, with 7 bases in the middle. Here the CDR3 reads CASSPAYEQFF. The CDR3 DNA reads as TGTGCCAGCAGCCCAGCCTATGAGCAGTTCTTC.

The CDR3 region has the DNA TGTGCCAGCGGAATAGGGAATGAGCAGTATTTT. This encodes CASGIGNEQYF. The chain couples TRBV19 to TRBJ2-3; D remains unclear. Trimming pared 9 bases from V and 11 bases from J, leaving 15 bases between. The CDR3 runs 11 residues. Germline values: CDR1 LNHDA, CDR2 SQIVND (reference sequence).

Comments on this clonotype: One base away lies a much larger clone, so this may be a sequencing read error. The V and J genes are TRBV20-1 and TRBJ1-1; D remains ambiguous. The V gene's germline CDR1 is DFQATT and CDR2 SNEGSKA (reference sequence). This CDR3 has 14 amino acids. Trimming removed 0 bases from V and 0 bases from J, with 8 bases in between. CDR3 in amino acids: CSARERAMNTEAFF. The CDR3 bases are TGCAGTGCTAGAGAACGAGCGATGAACACTGAAGCTTTCTTT.

With respect to this clonotype: A clone one base away is much larger, so this may be a read error. The CDR3 loop is CAGSPEGTSGSYNEQFF. The CDR3 DNA follows: TGTGCCGGCAGCCCCGAAGGGACTAGCGGCTCGTACAATGAGCAGTTCTTC. The rearrangement joins TRBV7-8 to TRBJ2-1; 11 nucleotides match TRBD2. The CDR3 has 17 amino acids. Germline CDR1 and CDR2: SGHVS and FQNEAQ.

This clonotype was seen at least ten times. The V and J genes are TRBV28 and TRBJ2-2; D is ambiguous. V shed 7 bases and J shed 7 bases, with 10 bases lying between them. The germline V gene encodes CDR1 MDHEN and CDR2 SYDVKM. The CDR3 loop spans 12 amino acids. The CDR3 loop is CASNDLVGELFF. CDR3 DNA sequence: TGTGCCAGCAACGACCTCGTCGGGGAGCTGTTTTTT. Combining the CDR3 with reference TRBV28 and TRBJ2-2 gives the whole variable domain DVKVTQSSRYLVKRTGEKVFLECVQDMDHENMFWYRQDPGLGLRLIYFSYDVKMKEKGDIPEGYSVSREKKERFSLILESASTNQTSMYLCASNDLVGELFFGEGSRLTVL.

This clonotype was seen a handful of times. The V call is TRBV11-2, the J call TRBJ2-3; D ambiguous. Germline V lookup: CDR1 SGHAT, CDR2 FQNNGV. The CDR3 covers 18 residues. The V end was cut by 0 bases, the J end by 6 bases, with 22 bases between. DNA of the CDR3: TGTGCCAGCAGCTTAGATGGGGTGGCTTGGGGTTCGGACGATACGCAGTATTTT. Its translation is CASSLDGVAWGSDDTQYF.

Regarding this clonotype: At one boundary the junction diverges from the germline segment, which might be a read error. V is TRBV2 and J is TRBJ1-3; D is ambiguous. The CDR3 runs to 16 residues. In germline, CDR1 is SNHLY, CDR2 FYNNEI. CDR3 loop: CAGSEAVAYSGNTVYF. The CDR3 DNA follows: TGTGCCGGCAGTGAAGCGGTCGCCTACTCTGGAAACACCGTATATTTT. Full variable domain (missing parts from reference TRBV2 and TRBJ1-3): EPEVTQTPSHQVTQMGQEVILRCVPISNHLYFYWYRQILGQKVEFLVSFYNNEISEKSEIFDDQFSVERPDGSNFTLKIRSTKLEDSAMYFCAGSEAVAYSGNTVYFGEGSWLTVV.

This clonotype was found many times. This chain joins TRBV30 and TRBJ1-3, with 7 bases that match TRBD1. The J segment lost 5 bases and the V segment lost 3 bases, leaving 1 base of the junction unmatched. This CDR3 is built from 12 residues. CDR1 GTSNPN and CDR2 SVGIG come from the germline V gene (reference sequence). In nucleotides, the CDR3 is TGTGCCTGGAGACAGGGGAGAAACACCATATATTTT. Residues: CAWRQGRNTIYF.

This clonotype has a count of ten or more. The J gene is TRBJ1-6, the V gene TRBV20-1; D is possibly TRBD1 (5 bases). V lost 5 bases to trimming and J lost 7 bases, with 15 bases between them. Germline V gene lookup returns CDR1 DFQATT and CDR2 SNEGSKA (reference sequence). This CDR3 has 14 residues. CDR3 protein: CSALTGTGNSPLHF. CDR3 DNA sequence: TGCAGTGCTCTCACCGGGACGGGAAATTCACCCCTCCACTTT.

The sample holds one count of this clonotype. Likely a read error: the CDR3 ends without its conserved phenylalanine or tryptophan. This chain joins TRBV29-1 and TRBJ2-5; possibly TRBD2 for D (6 bases). Trimming removed 5 bases at V and 5 bases at J, with 30 bases between. Germline V gene data show CDR1 as SQVTM and CDR2 as ANQGSEA. The CDR3 consists of 18 residues. The CDR3 loop is CSVLPYEGLNLVTETQYL. CDR3 in DNA: TGCAGCGTTCTGCCCTATGAAGGACTAAACCTCGTTACGGAGACCCAGTACCTC.

There are a few counts of this clonotype. This chain uses TRBV12-3 or TRBV12-4 with TRBJ1-1; D is undetermined. The CDR3 runs to 14 residues. The germline V and J ends were trimmed by 2 bases and 5 bases, with 12 bases remaining between them. The CDR3 loop is CASSLSPDLTEAFF. The CDR3 DNA reads as TGTGCCAGCAGTTTATCCCCTGATTTGACTGAAGCTTTCTTT.

This clonotype was detected ten times or more. The chain has TRBV19 and TRBJ2-3, with D perhaps TRBD1 (5 bases). Trimming left V 3 bases short and J 5 bases short, with 15 bases between. CDR1 is LNHDA and CDR2 is SQIVND in the germline V gene (reference sequence). This CDR3 has 15 amino acids. CDR3 protein: CASSIRDRPLDTQYF. Here the CDR3 DNA reads TGTGCCAGTAGTATCCGCGACAGACCCCTAGATACGCAGTATTTT.

This clonotype was recorded many times. The V call is TRBV24-1, the J call TRBJ1-2; 7 bases agree with TRBD1. The CDR3 length is 16 residues. Losses at the gene ends were 3 bases for V and 4 bases for J; bases not matched to a gene: 10. Germline V gene sequence: CDR1 KGHDR, CDR2 SFDVKD. CDR3 sequence: CATSDPRQGGGYGYTF. In DNA form, the CDR3 reads TGTGCCACCAGTGATCCGCGACAGGGCGGTGGCTATGGCTACACCTTC.

This clonotype has at least ten counts. V and J are TRBV19 and TRBJ1-5; tentative D call: TRBD1 (5 bases). This CDR3 spans 14 amino acids. V was clipped by 5 bases and J by 6 bases, with 14 bases between them. CDR1 LNHDA and CDR2 SQIVND come from the germline V gene (reference sequence). Written as DNA, the CDR3 is TGTGCCAGTAGTGCCAAAGGGGCGGGTCAGCCCCAGCATTTT. This encodes CASSAKGAGQPQHF.

The chain employs TRBV28 and TRBJ1-2; the D is unclear. Trimming took 7 bases from V and 7 from J, leaving 16 bases between them. This CDR3 contains 13 residues. CDR1 and CDR2 (germline): MDHEN, SYDVKM. Written as DNA, the CDR3 is TGTGCCAGCACCAAGACGGCGGGGTTTGGCTACACCTTC. Translated: CASTKTAGFGYTF.